The 22 T cell receptor beta chains in this list originate from one sample, sequenced in a study of blood T cell repertoires in COVID-19. Method: immunoSEQ multiplex PCR; TCRdb's copy keeps in-frame clones and lacks some. The sample shows some 310,000 clones, roughly nine tenths of them seen only once. The source material was PBMCs or T cells enriched from blood (not recorded which). All receptors derive from a woman in her 30s who had recovered from COVID-19.

A single count supports this clone. The chain has TRBV24-1 and TRBJ2-7; 12 nucleotides match TRBD1. Germline assignment: CDR1 KGHDR and CDR2 SFDVKD. V trimming: 8 bases; J trimming: 5 bases; junction bases outside the gene matches: 3. The CDR3 extends over 13 amino acids. Written as DNA, the CDR3 is TGTGCCACCAAAGGGACAGGGGGCCACGAGCAGTACTTC. Its translation: CATKGTGGHEQYF.

This chain links TRBV19 with TRBJ1-1; 7 bases fit TRBD1. CDR1 and CDR2 from the germline V gene are LNHDA and SQIVND (reference sequence). The junction had 12 bases not matched to a gene; V was cut back by 6 bases and J by 2 bases. CDR3 length equals 16 residues. CDR3 region: CASSIRGTDRNTEAFF. CDR3 coding DNA: TGTGCCAGTAGCATAAGGGGGACAGACCGAAACACTGAAGCTTTCTTT.

This rearrangement joins TRBV19 to TRBJ1-2; 7 nucleotides line up with TRBD1. Trimming took 8 bases from V and 5 from J; bases not matched to a gene: 14. CDR3 size: 15 residues. Germline lookup yields CDR1 LNHDA and CDR2 SQIVND (reference sequence). In nucleotides, the CDR3 is TGTGCCAGTTTTTCTACGACAGGGAAAGAGTATGGCTACACCTTC. Translation gives CASFSTTGKEYGYTF.

J is TRBJ2-1 and V is TRBV6-1; D is uncertain. The CDR3 spans 16 residues. Trimming stripped 4 bases from V and 1 base from J, with 14 bases between. The germline V gene encodes CDR1 MNHNS and CDR2 SASEGT. CDR3 sequence: CASSVIEARSYNEQFF. In nucleotides, the CDR3 is TGTGCCAGCAGTGTAATCGAAGCGAGGTCCTACAATGAGCAGTTCTTC.

The chain joins TRBV28 to TRBJ1-1, with TRBD1 matching 9 bases. The CDR3 spans 16 residues. Germline V gene sequence: CDR1 MDHEN, CDR2 SYDVKM. Trimming cost V 6 bases and J 5 bases; bases outside gene matches: 13. CDR3 sequence: CASRITGGLGITEAFF. CDR3 sequence (DNA): TGTGCCAGCAGGATAACAGGGGGCTTGGGTATAACTGAAGCTTTCTTT. The full variable domain, with the rest looked up from reference TRBV28 and TRBJ1-1, is DVKVTQSSRYLVKRTGEKVFLECVQDMDHENMFWYRQDPGLGLRLIYFSYDVKMKEKGDIPEGYSVSREKKERFSLILESASTNQTSMYLCASRITGGLGITEAFFGQGTRLTVV.

V and J are TRBV28 and TRBJ2-1, with 9 bases fitting TRBD1. Trimming cost V 6 bases and J 7 bases; bases outside gene matches: 7. Germline V lookup: CDR1 MDHEN, CDR2 SYDVKM. The CDR3 is 14 residues long. CDR3 bases: TGTGCCAGCAGGGGGGGACAGGGCGTAAATGAGCAGTTCTTC. The encoded protein is CASRGGQGVNEQFF.

As to this clone: Compared with germline, one end of the junction differs, possibly owing to a read error. Here the CDR3 reads CATSGDRGLGNTIYF. The CDR3 nucleotides are TGTGCCACCAGCGGAGACAGGGGGCTCGGAAACACCATATATTTT. The chain combines TRBV15 with TRBJ1-3, with 10 bases fitting TRBD1. CDR3 size: 15 residues. CDR1 LNHNV and CDR2 YYDKDF come from the germline V gene (reference sequence).

V is TRBV10-3 and J is TRBJ1-4; D is unclear. The CDR3 consists of 17 residues. Per germline, CDR1 ENHRY and CDR2 SYGVKD. Trimming left V 1 base short and J 3 bases short, with 15 bases between. The DNA of the CDR3 is TGTGCCATCAGTGAGTTGGGCCCCCTCGGGGCTAATGAAAAACTGTTTTTT. It translates to CAISELGPLGANEKLFF.

Of note for this clone: A junction boundary mismatches the germline segment, possibly from a read error. The chain carries TRBV3-1 (or the pseudogene TRBV3-2) and TRBJ1-5, with 7 nucleotides matching TRBD1. In germline, CDR1 is LGHDT, CDR2 YNNKEL (reference sequence). The CDR3 extends over 17 amino acids. As DNA, the CDR3 is TGTGCCAGCAGCCAAGGGACAGGAACATATAGCGATCAGCCCCAGCATTTT. It encodes CASSQGTGTYSDQPQHF.

This clone was found once. This chain joins TRBV24-1 and TRBJ2-2; 7 nucleotides line up with TRBD2. Germline V gene lookup returns CDR1 KGHDR and CDR2 SFDVKD. The V gene end was trimmed by 1 base and the J gene end by 6 bases; junction bases not matched to a gene: 10. CDR3 length equals 17 residues. The CDR3 protein is CATSDLEGGPLSGELFF. As DNA, the CDR3 is TGTGCCACCAGTGATTTAGAGGGAGGGCCTCTGTCCGGGGAGCTGTTTTTT.

The chain is built from TRBV5-4 and TRBJ2-5; perhaps TRBD1 as D (6 bases). Per the germline V gene, CDR1 is SGHNT and CDR2 is YYREEE (reference sequence). The ends were cut back, 1 base at V and 4 bases at J, with 17 bases in the middle. This CDR3 region has 16 residues. The CDR3 sequence is CASSLYTGQIGETQYF. The CDR3 DNA sequence: TGTGCCAGCAGCTTGTATACGGGACAAATTGGAGAGACCCAGTACTTC.

V gene TRBV27 combines with J gene TRBJ1-6; no reliable D call. Germline CDR1 MNHEY, CDR2 SMNVEV (reference sequence). This CDR3 has 13 residues. The V end lost 2 bases, the J end lost 9 bases, and 8 bases lay between the germline ends. CDR3 coding DNA: TGTGCCAGCAGTTTAGAAAGAGGTTCACCCCTCCACTTT. Protein: CASSLERGSPLHF.

DNA of the CDR3: TGTGCCAGCACGCCACCCGTAGCGGGAGAGCAGACCCAGTACTTC. This codes for CASTPPVAGEQTQYF. J is TRBJ2-5 and V is TRBV6-5; 9 positions agree with TRBD2. V was pared by 7 bases and J by 6 bases, with 12 bases of the junction left unmatched. Germline values: CDR1 MNHEY, CDR2 SVGAGI. This CDR3 spans 15 amino acids.

The V call is TRBV12-3 or TRBV12-4, the J call TRBJ2-7, with 7 bases matching TRBD1. Germline trimming cut 5 bases from V and 4 bases from J; bases unmatched to any gene: 2. This CDR3 contains 12 residues. The CDR3 region is CASSKQGYEQYF. For the CDR3, the DNA is TGTGCCAGCAGTAAACAGGGGTACGAGCAGTACTTC.

The chain is built from TRBV3-1 (or the pseudogene TRBV3-2) and TRBJ2-3; D might be TRBD2 (5 bases). Germline V gene data show CDR1 as LGHDT and CDR2 as YNNKEL (reference sequence). The CDR3 contains 13 residues. V was trimmed by 0 bases and J by 15 bases, leaving 16 bases between them. In DNA, the CDR3 is TGTGCCAGCAGCCAAGAGTACCGGGAAGGTCCTTATTTT. It codes for CASSQEYREGPYF.

The rearrangement joins TRBV10-3 to TRBJ1-2, with 9 bases lining up with TRBD1. CDR3 length equals 15 residues. V trimming: 6 bases; J trimming: 3 bases; junction bases outside the gene matches: 8. Germline V gene sequence: CDR1 ENHRY, CDR2 SYGVKD. The DNA for the CDR3 is TGTGCCATCAGACAGGGGGCGGTGTGGCACTATGGCTACACCTTC. This translates into CAIRQGAVWHYGYTF.

V and J are TRBV27 and TRBJ2-3, with D possibly TRBD2 on 6 matching bases. Trimming left V 2 bases short and J 3 bases short, with 15 bases between. Germline assignment: CDR1 MNHEY and CDR2 SMNVEV (reference sequence). This CDR3 comprises 16 residues. The CDR3 sequence is CASSLGPQGLTDTQYF. In DNA, the CDR3 is TGTGCCAGCAGTTTAGGGCCCCAGGGACTGACAGATACGCAGTATTTT.

The chain recombines TRBV7-2 with TRBJ2-1; D possibly corresponds to TRBD1 (6 bases). CDR3 length equals 13 residues. Trimming left V 2 bases short and J 4 bases short, with 6 bases between. Germline V CDR1 and CDR2: SGHTA, FQGNSA. The CDR3 reads CASSLRGYNEQFF. The CDR3 nucleotides are TGTGCCAGCAGCTTAAGGGGGTACAATGAGCAGTTCTTC.

The gene calls are TRBV7-8 and TRBJ1-2, with a tentative D call TRBD1 (6 bases). The V and J ends lost 3 bases and 4 bases respectively, with 21 bases between them. Germline loops: CDR1 SGHVS, CDR2 FQNEAQ. The CDR3 sequence is 17 residues long. The CDR3 reads CASSLGTSSVYGYGYTF. The CDR3 nucleotides are TGTGCCAGCAGCTTGGGGACATCTTCCGTGTACGGCTATGGCTACACCTTC.

The V and J genes are TRBV3-1 (or the pseudogene TRBV3-2) and TRBJ1-5, with a possible D match to TRBD1 (6 bases). Per germline, CDR1 LGHDT and CDR2 YNNKEL (reference sequence). CDR3 length equals 15 residues. With 4 bases removed from V and 8 bases from J, the gap between germline ends came to 18 bases. CDR3 DNA: TGTGCCAGCAGCCGAAGGGGGGGGCAGGTTGAGCCCCAGCATTTT. It encodes CASSRRGGQVEPQHF.

The chain recombines TRBV7-2 with TRBJ2-3, with 9 bases lining up with TRBD2. Germline CDR1 is SGHTA and CDR2 is FQGNSA. Trimming removed 1 base from V and 9 bases from J; junction bases left unmatched: 11. The CDR3 has 16 amino acids. CDR3 bases: TGTGCCAGCAGCTTAGGTCTAGCGGGACAAGGGGGAACGCAGTATTTT. This translates into CASSLGLAGQGGTQYF.

This clone was picked up one time. The same CDR3 is also encoded by other DNA sequences in this sample. The chain links TRBV6-5 to TRBJ1-5, with 8 bases matching TRBD1. From germline, CDR1 is MNHEY and CDR2 SVGAGI. The J segment lost 4 bases and the V segment lost 5 bases, leaving 4 bases of the junction unmatched. This CDR3 region has 14 residues. This chain's CDR3 is CASSRQGRNQPQHF. The CDR3 coding sequence is TGTGCCAGCAGTCGACAGGGGAGAAATCAGCCCCAGCATTTT.